These T cell receptor beta chains were read from a single sample in a study of breast tumors, draining lymph nodes, adjacent tissues. TCRdb recomputed calls from the multiplex PCR reads with MiXCR, one row per CDR3 protein. Among around 13,000 distinct CDR3 sequences listed, about 50% were seen once. Sequenced: tumor-adjacent breast tissue. The receptor source for this set is a female donor with breast cancer. Some clones in this sample may be carry-over from other donors' samples. Each CDR3 is given with its conserved first and last residue.

v_call,j_call,cdr3_aa
TRBV20-1,TRBJ2-3,CSARDSGGLGTTDTQYF
TRBV5-4,TRBJ1-6,CASSGGADNSPLHF
TRBV11-3,TRBJ2-3,CASSLDLKFVCVRSTDTQYF
TRBV2,TRBJ1-2,CARDNDRYTF
TRBV20-1,TRBJ2-7,CSARPSSGRFTYEQYF
TRBV10-3,TRBJ1-5,CAVGTDNQPQHF
TRBV4-1,TRBJ2-7,CASSETRHVHEQYF
TRBV6-1,TRBJ2-1,CASSDASGRNEQFF
TRBV7-2,TRBJ1-3,CASSPRPAAGGQSGNTIYF
TRBV5-1,TRBJ2-7,CASSLESYEQYF
TRBV7-2,TRBJ2-3,CASSLLGGTPDTQYF
TRBV20-1,TRBJ2-7,CSARGSEPYEQYF
TRBV5-1,TRBJ2-3,CASSLGGYTDTQYF
TRBV2,TRBJ1-5,CASSEAGGLNQPQHF
TRBV7-2,TRBJ1-5,CASGLNQPQHF
TRBV10-3,TRBJ2-1,CAISEASNSGLAGFNNEQFF
TRBV5-6,TRBJ2-7,CASSPGTGFYEQYF
TRBV5-1,TRBJ2-1,CASSAGVPGTSGPEQFF
TRBV9,TRBJ1-5,CASSVGGTTFMTPQHF
TRBV6-5,TRBJ2-3,CASSYSHGSGTDTQYF
TRBV7-2,TRBJ2-2,CASSLGLHNGELFF
TRBV7-8,TRBJ1-5,CATATGTVNQPQHF
TRBV6-6,TRBJ2-2,CASSFRDRGLGGELFF
TRBV5-1,TRBJ2-3,CASRNSPDRGITDTQYF
TRBV12-3/TRBV12-4,TRBJ2-1,CASSPLLAGGSNEQFF
TRBV5-4,TRBJ2-2,CASSSTSANTGELFF
TRBV7-2,TRBJ2-6,CASSLYAASGANVLTF
TRBV5-1,TRBJ2-7,CASREASGNSYEQYF
TRBV7-9,TRBJ2-7,CASSSENTGTGGWYEQYF
TRBV5-1,TRBJ2-3,CASSLGLAGGTDTQYF
TRBV4-1,TRBJ1-6,CASSQEEGFSYNSPLHF
TRBV6-5,TRBJ1-5,CAISAGPQHF